These 23 T cell receptor beta chains originate from one sample sequenced in a study of somatic mutations in cytotoxic T cells in rheumatoid arthritis. Here immunoSEQ multiplex PCR was the method, and the copy in TCRdb shows in-frame clones only, minus some. Counted here are under 20,000 clones, 85% occurring once; the ten biggest clones make up under 8%. The specimen sequenced was CD8+ T cells sorted from blood. Receptors originate from a woman aged 40-49 years with rheumatoid arthritis.

The rearrangement links TRBV13 to TRBJ2-7, with a possible D match to TRBD1 (6 bases). Trimming pared 2 bases from V and 5 bases from J, leaving 13 bases between. CDR3 length: 14 residues. CDR1 is PRHDT and CDR2 is FYEKMQ in the germline V gene (reference sequence). CDR3 loop: CASSLSTGIHEQYF. Written as DNA, the CDR3 is TGTGCCAGCAGCTTATCTACAGGGATCCACGAGCAGTACTTC.

The chain uses TRBV4-1 and TRBJ1-4, with 8 bases that match TRBD1. This CDR3 spans 21 amino acids. V dropped 0 bases and J dropped 5; count of bases not matched to a gene: 20. The germline CDR1 and CDR2 sequences are MGHRA and YSYEKL. For the CDR3, the DNA is TGCGCCAGCAGCCAAGATCCCCCATATAGGGCAGGGGGCGCCGGAAATGAAAAACTGTTTTTT. As protein: CASSQDPPYRAGGAGNEKLFF.

This chain connects TRBV7-8 to TRBJ1-2; 8 bases agree with TRBD1. The length of the CDR3 is 14 residues. Trimming cost V 4 bases and J 5 bases; bases outside gene matches: 6. Germline V gives CDR1 SGHVS, CDR2 FQNEAQ. CDR3: CASSSMTGEYGYTF. CDR3 in DNA: TGTGCCAGCAGCTCAATGACAGGGGAGTATGGCTACACCTTC.

This rearrangement joins TRBV6-5 to TRBJ2-7, with 8 bases lining up with TRBD1. Germline lookup yields CDR1 MNHEY and CDR2 SVGAGI. The CDR3 sequence is 14 residues long. Trimming removed 0 bases from V and 2 bases from J; junction bases left unmatched: 0. The CDR3 DNA reads TGTGCCAGCAGTTACTCGACAGGGGCCTACGAGCAGTACTTC. It codes for CASSYSTGAYEQYF.

The chain is built from TRBV5-1 and TRBJ2-7; a possible D gene is TRBD1 (5 bases). The CDR3 consists of 19 residues. Deletions cut 3 bases from V and 1 base from J, with 26 bases between. Germline loops: CDR1 SGHRS, CDR2 YFSETQ. CDR3 protein: CASSSPPQGSTRYSYEQYF. CDR3 coding DNA: TGCGCCAGCAGCTCCCCCCCGCAGGGTTCTACTCGATATTCCTACGAGCAGTACTTC.

In DNA form, the CDR3 reads TGTGCCAGCAGCATTGGACAGGGCTACGAGCAGTACTTC. It encodes CASSIGQGYEQYF. The chain employs TRBV11-2 and TRBJ2-7; TRBD1 aligns across 8 bases. The germline V gene has CDR1 SGHAT and CDR2 FQNNGV. V lost 5 bases and J lost 3; bases outside the gene matches: 3. The CDR3 is 13 residues long.

CDR3 DNA: TGTGCCAGCAGCTTAGAGCAGGCTGCCTACGAGCAGTACTTC. Amino acid sequence: CASSLEQAAYEQYF. This rearrangement joins TRBV7-8 to TRBJ2-7; D unresolved. Germline CDR1 SGHVS, CDR2 FQNEAQ. Trimming stripped 1 base from V and 2 bases from J, with 9 bases between. The CDR3 contains 14 residues.

The chain uses TRBV6-5 and TRBJ1-2, with D unclear. The CDR3 totals 13 residues. The V and J ends lost 0 bases and 6 bases respectively, with 8 bases between them. The V gene's germline CDR1 is MNHEY and CDR2 SVGAGI. The CDR3 reads CASSYSTGHGYTF. The CDR3 nucleotides are TGTGCCAGCAGTTACTCTACTGGGCATGGCTACACCTTC.

V and J are TRBV5-4 and TRBJ2-7; 7 bases fit TRBD1. The CDR3 extends over 13 amino acids. Germline V lookup: CDR1 SGHNT, CDR2 YYREEE (reference sequence). The V gene end was trimmed by 4 bases and the J gene end by 2 bases; junction bases not matched to a gene: 3. CDR3 in amino acids: CASSPGTAYEQYF. Here the CDR3 DNA reads TGTGCCAGCAGCCCGGGGACAGCCTACGAGCAGTACTTC.

The chain carries TRBV7-6 and TRBJ2-5; 15 nucleotides match TRBD2. The V gene's germline CDR1 is SGHVS and CDR2 FNYEAQ. V shed 1 base and J 5 bases; nucleotides not matched to a gene: 8. The CDR3 is made up of 18 amino acids. Here the CDR3 reads CASSLVWTSGGARETQYF. The CDR3 DNA is TGTGCCAGCAGCTTAGTATGGACTAGCGGGGGGGCCCGCGAGACCCAGTACTTC.

The rearrangement joins TRBV19 to TRBJ1-1, with a weak D call TRBD1 (5 bases). V dropped 4 bases and J dropped 3 bases, with 15 bases sitting between them. The CDR3 has 15 amino acids. Per germline, CDR1 LNHDA and CDR2 SQIVND (reference sequence). CDR3 coding DNA: TGTGCCAGTAGTAATGAACCGGGGGGAGACACTGAAGCTTTCTTT. As protein: CASSNEPGGDTEAFF.

This rearrangement joins TRBV4-2 to TRBJ2-1; 10 bases match TRBD2. Trimming cost V 1 base and J 4 bases; bases outside gene matches: 1. This CDR3 has 15 amino acids. The germline CDR1 and CDR2 sequences are LGHNA and YNFKEQ. The CDR3 region is CASSQASGGYNEQFF. Written as DNA, the CDR3 is TGTGCCAGCAGCCAAGCTAGCGGGGGTTACAATGAGCAGTTCTTC.

V and J are TRBV18 and TRBJ2-7, with D unresolved. V lost 2 bases, J lost 1 base, and 3 bases lay in between. CDR1 and CDR2 (germline): KGHSH, LQKENI. CDR3 length: 12 amino acids. The DNA of the CDR3 is TGTGCCAGCTCACCAACATCCTACGAGCAGTACTTC. As protein: CASSPTSYEQYF.

This rearrangement joins TRBV6-1 to TRBJ2-7, with D uncertain. The V end was cut by 1 base, the J end by 5 bases, with 12 bases between. CDR3 length equals 14 residues. CDR1 is MNHNS and CDR2 is SASEGT in the germline V gene. The CDR3 here is CASSEVHRAHEQYF. CDR3 DNA: TGTGCCAGCAGTGAAGTCCACCGCGCCCACGAGCAGTACTTC.

The chain has TRBV7-9 and TRBJ2-1; D is perhaps TRBD1 (6 bases). Trimming shortened V by 6 bases and J by 7 bases, and 16 bases separated the two germline ends. This CDR3 is 14 amino acids long. CDR1 is SEHNR, CDR2 FQNEAQ, per germline (reference sequence). CDR3 loop: CASSRSQGNNEQFF. The CDR3 nucleotides are TGTGCCAGCAGTCGGTCACAGGGTAATAATGAGCAGTTCTTC. Supplemented by reference TRBV7-9 and TRBJ2-1, the full variable domain reads DTGVSQNPRHKITKRGQNVTFRCDPISEHNRLYWYRQTLGQGPEFLTYFQNEAQLEKSRLLSDRFSAERPKGSFSTLEIQRTEQGDSAMYLCASSRSQGNNEQFFGPGTRLTVL.

CDR3 amino acids: CASSVITGGAEAFF. DNA for the CDR3: TGTGCCAGCAGTGTAATAACAGGGGGGGCTGAAGCTTTCTTT. The chain carries TRBV6-1 and TRBJ1-1; 8 bases align to TRBD1. V shed 4 bases, J shed 6 bases, and the junction held 7 bases outside the gene matches. The CDR3 covers 14 residues. Per germline, CDR1 MNHNS and CDR2 SASEGT.

On this clone: The junction departs from the called germline gene at one end, perhaps through a read error. The genes are TRBV7-6 and TRBJ2-7; 7 positions agree with TRBD1. Germline lookup yields CDR1 SGHVS and CDR2 FNYEAQ. The CDR3 spans 12 residues. This chain's CDR3 is CASSLSGGQFEF. In DNA, the CDR3 is TGTGCCAGCAGCTTATCAGGGGGACAGTTCGAGTTC.

The chain recombines TRBV7-6 with TRBJ1-3, with a weak D call TRBD1 (6 bases). This CDR3 spans 16 amino acids. Trimming cost V 4 bases and J 7 bases, with 20 bases left between them. Germline V CDR1 and CDR2: SGHVS, FNYEAQ. The CDR3 loop reads CASSSAQQGLGNTIYF. The DNA for the CDR3 is TGTGCCAGCAGCTCCGCACAGCAGGGGTTAGGGAACACCATATATTTT.

The chain recombines TRBV10-3 with TRBJ2-1, with TRBD2 matching over 8 bases. There are 16 residues in the CDR3. The junction had 7 bases not matched to a gene; V was cut back by 0 bases and J by 6 bases. The germline V gene has CDR1 ENHRY and CDR2 SYGVKD. CDR3 in amino acids: CAISESTGGPVNEQFF. The CDR3 nucleotides are TGTGCCATCAGTGAGTCAACGGGGGGGCCTGTCAATGAGCAGTTCTTC.

The chain couples TRBV2 to TRBJ1-2; D call uncertain. The V end lost 8 bases, the J end lost 6 bases, and 22 bases lay between the germline ends. The CDR3 is 15 residues long. CDR1 is SNHLY and CDR2 is FYNNEI in the germline V gene. This CDR3 is CASLETPARLDGYTF. CDR3 nucleotide sequence: TGTGCCAGCTTAGAAACCCCAGCGCGTCTCGATGGCTACACCTTC.

The rearrangement links TRBV5-5 to TRBJ2-7, with D perhaps matching TRBD2 (7 bases). V lost 2 bases to trimming and J lost 3 bases, with 18 bases between them. The CDR3 consists of 16 residues. Germline assignment: CDR1 SGHKS and CDR2 YYEKEE (reference sequence). CDR3 bases: TGTGCCAGCAGCTTACATACTACAGGGAGGGACTACGAGCAGTACTTC. Translated, it gives CASSLHTTGRDYEQYF.

This clone was detected only once. The V gene is TRBV29-1, the J gene TRBJ2-5; 10 positions match TRBD2. The germline V gene has CDR1 SQVTM and CDR2 ANQGSEA. The J segment lost 7 bases and the V segment lost 2 bases, leaving 4 bases of the junction unmatched. The CDR3 is made up of 13 amino acids. The CDR3 sequence is CSVERSSGGTQYF. CDR3 DNA: TGCAGCGTTGAAAGGTCTAGCGGGGGGACCCAGTACTTC.

The chain uses TRBV28 and TRBJ2-5; D is unresolved. Judging by the DNA end, TRBJ2-7 fits better; the J call may be wrong. Germline V gives CDR1 MDHEN, CDR2 SYDVKM. The CDR3 is 16 amino acids. DNA of the CDR3: TGTGCCAGCAGTTTGAGGCACTTTGCTAATTCCTACGAGCAGTACTTC. Protein sequence: CASSLRHFANSYEQYF.